Given below is one T cell receptor (beta chain) in context. Its antigen is unknown. Both 60 Vbeta primers and 13 Jbeta primers went into the PCR. Assay: immunoSEQ multiplex PCR; the TCRdb copy retains only in-frame clones and omits some. The top ten clones hold 3% to 5% of a sample with around 110,000 clones, under 90% of them seen once. It was healthy bone marrow donors who served as donors. The data were obtained in a study of cytomegalovirus exposure and HLA in healthy donors. Across the study: A preliminary data release comprised around 85 million unique TCRs obtained from HLA-typed donors. The study, taken as a whole, reports: Because they were indistinguishable, some V segments, including TRBV6-2 and TRBV6-3, were excluded. Cytomegalovirus status was reportedly diagnosed by the classifier with high sensitivity and specificity.

CDR1 and CDR2 from the germline V gene are SGHTA and FQGNSA. CDR3 size: 15 residues. The germline V and J ends were trimmed by 1 base and 5 bases, with 15 bases remaining between them. The rearrangement uses TRBV7-2 and TRBJ2-7; D ambiguous. Sequenced input: PBMCs. This sequence originates from a woman in her 30s in good health and CMV-seronegative. The CDR3 protein is CASSLGRGTPHEQYF. The CDR3 DNA reads as TGTGCCAGCAGCTTAGGCCGAGGCACCCCCCACGAGCAGTACTTC.